The 32 T cell receptor beta chains below come from one sample, sequenced in a study of blood T cell repertoires in COVID-19. Generated by immunoSEQ multiplex PCR, the TCRdb table keeps only in-frame clones and is missing some. The sample records around 300,000 clones, roughly 87% being singletons. Sequencing input: peripheral blood. The origin of the receptors is a man between 18 and 29 years old with active or convalescent COVID-19.

J is TRBJ2-3 and V is TRBV7-9; the D is unclear. This CDR3 comprises 15 residues. Trimming cost V 3 bases and J 0 bases, with 10 bases left between them. CDR1 is SEHNR and CDR2 is FQNEAQ in the germline V gene (reference sequence). In nucleotides, the CDR3 is TGTGCCAGCAGCTTGATCGACTTTAGCACAGATACGCAGTATTTT. Amino acids: CASSLIDFSTDTQYF.

The chain recombines TRBV5-1 with TRBJ2-5; 12 bases agree with TRBD2. Germline trimming cut 1 base from V and 5 bases from J; bases unmatched to any gene: 3. CDR1 SGHRS and CDR2 YFSETQ come from the germline V gene. The CDR3 contains 15 residues. CDR3 bases: TGCGCCAGCAGCTTGCCTAGCGGGGGGGTTGAGACCCAGTACTTC. Amino acids: CASSLPSGGVETQYF.

CDR3 nucleotide sequence: TGTGCCAGCAGCTGGCAGGGTGCGAACACCGGGGAGCTGTTTTTT. It yields the protein CASSWQGANTGELFF. The chain combines TRBV7-8 with TRBJ2-2; TRBD1 is a possible D gene (5 bases). Germline V CDR1 and CDR2: SGHVS, FQNEAQ. Deletions cut 4 bases from V and 0 bases from J, with 9 bases between. This CDR3 has 15 amino acids.

This chain's CDR3 is CASSSRTGGGYTF. CDR3 nucleotide sequence: TGTGCCAGCAGCTCAAGGACAGGGGGAGGCTACACCTTC. V usage is TRBV7-8 and J usage is TRBJ1-2; 10 positions agree with TRBD1. The germline gives CDR1 SGHVS, CDR2 FQNEAQ. The CDR3 has 13 amino acids. With 4 bases clipped from V and 8 bases from J, the junction kept 4 bases outside the gene matches.

V gene TRBV6-5 combines with J gene TRBJ1-3, with TRBD1 as a possible D gene (6 bases). The CDR3 loop spans 15 amino acids. V was trimmed by 7 bases and J by 0 bases, leaving 13 bases between them. Germline V CDR1 and CDR2: MNHEY, SVGAGI. The CDR3 DNA sequence: TGTGCCAGCAACCAGGGGTCCTCCTCTGGAAACACCATATATTTT. This sequence encodes CASNQGSSSGNTIYF.

This chain connects TRBV28 to TRBJ2-7, with TRBD2 matching over 11 bases. The germline V gene has CDR1 MDHEN and CDR2 SYDVKM. V lost 6 bases and J lost 1; bases outside the gene matches: 8. The CDR3 length is 16 residues. As DNA, the CDR3 is TGTGCCAGCAGAGTAACCGGGACTAGCGGATCCTACGAGCAGTACTTC. Its translation is CASRVTGTSGSYEQYF. Supplemented by reference TRBV28 and TRBJ2-7, the full variable domain reads DVKVTQSSRYLVKRTGEKVFLECVQDMDHENMFWYRQDPGLGLRLIYFSYDVKMKEKGDIPEGYSVSREKKERFSLILESASTNQTSMYLCASRVTGTSGSYEQYFGPGTRLTVT.

The genes are TRBV7-2 and TRBJ1-4, with a possible D match to TRBD1 (6 bases). Trimming took off 0 bases at V and 7 bases at J, with 12 bases between the two ends. The CDR3 contains 15 residues. Germline values: CDR1 SGHTA, CDR2 FQGNSA. The CDR3 spells CASSLAQGRGEKLFF. The CDR3 coding sequence is TGTGCCAGCAGCTTAGCGCAGGGGAGAGGTGAAAAACTGTTTTTT.

The rearrangement uses TRBV5-1 and TRBJ2-5, with D perhaps matching TRBD2 (5 bases). The CDR3 sequence is 15 residues long. CDR1 is SGHRS and CDR2 is YFSETQ in the germline V gene. The V end lost 6 bases, the J end lost 5 bases, and 20 bases lay between the germline ends. CDR3 in DNA: TGCGCCAGCATCCCTACGGTTGGCGGCGGGGAGACCCAGTACTTC. It encodes CASIPTVGGGETQYF. Full variable domain (remainder filled in from reference TRBV5-1 and TRBJ2-5): KAGVTQTPRYLIKTRGQQVTLSCSPISGHRSVSWYQQTPGQGLQFLFEYFSETQRNKGNFPGRFSGRQFSNSRSEMNVSTLELGDSALYLCASIPTVGGGETQYFGPGTRLLVL.

This chain joins TRBV7-9 and TRBJ2-7, with 14 bases matching TRBD2. This CDR3 spans 16 amino acids. Germline CDR1 and CDR2: SEHNR and FQNEAQ (reference sequence). J lost 1 base, V lost 3 bases, and 2 bases had no gene match. In DNA form, the CDR3 reads TGTGCCAGCAGCTTGGGGACTAGCGGGGGATCCTACGAGCAGTACTTC. Translated: CASSLGTSGGSYEQYF.

The V gene is TRBV9, the J gene TRBJ2-1; 8 bases are a match to TRBD1. The CDR3 is made up of 16 amino acids. Germline V gene lookup returns CDR1 SGDLS and CDR2 YYNGEE. The ends lost 4 bases at V and 0 bases at J; junction bases unmatched: 6. CDR3 region: CASSSRDRGSYNEQFF. The CDR3 DNA reads as TGTGCCAGCAGCTCTCGCGACAGGGGCTCCTACAATGAGCAGTTCTTC.

The chain carries TRBV21-1 and TRBJ2-5; TRBD2, the table's D call, lacks a check against the DNA. TRBV21-1 is annotated as a pseudogene. The CDR3 is made up of 14 amino acids. The CDR3, as DNA: TGTGCCAGCAGCATGACTAGCGGGCAAGAGACCCAGTACTTC. Protein: CASSMTSGQETQYF.

This chain joins TRBV6-2 or TRBV6-3 and TRBJ2-1; D is undetermined. V lost 4 bases and J lost 7, with 14 bases in between. Germline V gene sequence: CDR1 MNHEY, CDR2 SVGEGT. This CDR3 spans 14 amino acids. The CDR3 is CASSFGYVGNEQFF. For the CDR3, the DNA is TGTGCCAGCAGTTTCGGGTATGTGGGTAATGAGCAGTTCTTC.

This chain uses TRBV3-1 (or the pseudogene TRBV3-2) with TRBJ2-2; 11 nucleotides line up with TRBD2. The V segment lost 1 base and the J segment 3 bases; nucleotides outside the gene matches: 4. The CDR3 has 17 amino acids. Per germline, CDR1 LGHDT and CDR2 YNNKEL (reference sequence). The CDR3 DNA sequence: TGTGCCAGCAGCCAAGGGGGGACTAGCGGATACACCGGGGAGCTGTTTTTT. Amino acid sequence: CASSQGGTSGYTGELFF.

V is TRBV18 and J is TRBJ1-3; D ambiguous. Trimming cost V 3 bases and J 0 bases, with 9 bases left between them. The CDR3 spans 15 residues. Germline CDR1 reads KGHSH; CDR2 reads LQKENI. The CDR3 sequence is CASSPRTSSGNTIYF. CDR3 bases: TGTGCCAGCTCACCCCGGACTTCCTCTGGAAACACCATATATTTT.

The chain recombines TRBV7-2 with TRBJ1-6; D uncertain. Looked up from germline, CDR1 is SGHTA and CDR2 is FQGNSA. The V gene lost 0 bases and the J gene lost 0 bases, with 12 bases spanning the gap. This CDR3 is 18 amino acids long. The CDR3 DNA is TGTGCCAGCAGCTTAGCGAGACGGTGGAGCTCCTATAATTCACCCCTCCACTTT. Translated: CASSLARRWSSYNSPLHF.

V usage is TRBV28 and J usage is TRBJ2-7, with a possible D match to TRBD2 (5 bases). The CDR3 has 12 amino acids. Looked up from germline, CDR1 is MDHEN and CDR2 is SYDVKM. V was trimmed by 1 base and J by 6 bases, leaving 7 bases between them. CDR3 sequence reads: CASSLLGAEQYF. The CDR3 coding sequence is TGTGCCAGCAGTTTATTGGGAGCCGAGCAGTACTTC.

This chain links TRBV6-5 with TRBJ1-2, with TRBD1 matching over 8 bases. The CDR3 runs 14 residues. Per germline, CDR1 MNHEY and CDR2 SVGAGI. V lost 5 bases to trimming and J lost 4 bases; unmatched junction nucleotides: 6. DNA of the CDR3: TGTGCCAGCAGTCCCAGGGGGCTCGGCTATGGCTACACCTTC. This codes for CASSPRGLGYGYTF.

The rearrangement uses TRBV2 and TRBJ1-5, with D perhaps matching TRBD1 (5 bases). Germline CDR1 reads SNHLY; CDR2 reads FYNNEI. Trimming shortened V by 1 base and J by 6 bases, and 13 bases separated the two germline ends. CDR3 length equals 15 residues. In DNA, the CDR3 is TGTGCCAGCAGTGAAGGAGCAGGGACTTTTCAGCCCCAGCATTTT. Translating gives CASSEGAGTFQPQHF.

The J gene is TRBJ2-7, the V gene TRBV28; tentative D call: TRBD2 (8 bases). The germline gives CDR1 MDHEN, CDR2 SYDVKM. CDR3 length: 15 amino acids. Between the trimmed V and J ends, which lost 5 bases and 4 bases, there was a span of 18 bases. As DNA, the CDR3 is TGTGCCAGCAGTCCCCAAGGGGGCGGGAGGTACGAGCAGTACTTC. Translated, it gives CASSPQGGGRYEQYF.

The chain joins TRBV7-2 to TRBJ2-7; a weak D match, TRBD2 (5 bases). The CDR3 totals 15 residues. Germline CDR1 is SGHTA and CDR2 is FQGNSA. The germline V and J ends were trimmed by 1 base and 7 bases, with 17 bases remaining between them. The DNA for the CDR3 is TGTGCCAGCAGCTTAGTTCCTAGCCCCGCTCGAGAGCAGTACTTC. It specifies CASSLVPSPAREQYF.

The table lists this clone with a count of one. The chain uses TRBV5-1 and TRBJ2-7; 9 nucleotides match TRBD1. V lost 4 bases, J lost 3 bases, and 8 bases stayed unmatched. Germline CDR1 and CDR2: SGHRS and YFSETQ. The CDR3 spans 15 residues. This CDR3 is CASSAGQGFYYEQYF. As DNA, the CDR3 is TGCGCCAGCAGCGCCGGACAGGGGTTTTACTACGAGCAGTACTTC.

The chain couples TRBV14 to TRBJ2-3; 9 bases match TRBD2. The V gene's germline CDR1 is SGHDN and CDR2 FVKESK. CDR3 length: 16 amino acids. V gave up 4 bases and J gave up 4 bases; unmatched junction bases: 9. This chain's CDR3 is CASSRISGSLADTQYF. The CDR3 bases are TGTGCCAGCAGCCGGATTAGCGGGAGCCTCGCAGATACGCAGTATTTT. Supplemented by reference TRBV14 and TRBJ2-3, the full variable domain reads EAGVTQFPSHSVIEKGQTVTLRCDPISGHDNLYWYRRVMGKEIKFLLHFVKESKQDESGMPNNRFLAERTGGTYSTLKVQPAELEDSGVYFCASSRISGSLADTQYFGPGTRLTVL.

The rearrangement uses TRBV5-1 and TRBJ1-2; D is unresolved. CDR1 is SGHRS, CDR2 YFSETQ, per germline. V was clipped by 4 bases and J by 2 bases, with 9 bases between them. This CDR3 region has 13 residues. The CDR3 DNA sequence: TGCGCCAGCAGCGAGACACAGAACTATGGCTACACCTTC. Translation: CASSETQNYGYTF. The whole variable domain, remainder taken from reference TRBV5-1 and TRBJ1-2, is KAGVTQTPRYLIKTRGQQVTLSCSPISGHRSVSWYQQTPGQGLQFLFEYFSETQRNKGNFPGRFSGRQFSNSRSEMNVSTLELGDSALYLCASSETQNYGYTFGSGTRLTVV.

The J gene is TRBJ2-2, the V gene TRBV11-3; weak D call: TRBD2 (5 bases). The CDR3 has 14 residues. Trimming removed 6 bases from V and 2 bases from J, with 10 bases in between. Germline CDR1 is SGHNT and CDR2 is YENEEA. The DNA of the CDR3 is TGTGCCAGCAGACGGAGGAGTAACACCGGGGAGCTGTTTTTT. This translates into CASRRRSNTGELFF.

This chain links TRBV10-1 with TRBJ2-7, with 7 positions matching TRBD1. Looked up from germline, CDR1 is WNHNN and CDR2 is SYGVQD (reference sequence). Trimming at V came to 1 base and at J to 4 bases, leaving 4 bases not matched to a gene. The CDR3 totals 14 residues. CDR3 loop: CASSEFEGAYEQYF. Written as DNA, the CDR3 is TGCGCCAGCAGTGAGTTTGAGGGGGCATACGAGCAGTACTTC.

V is TRBV2 and J is TRBJ1-5, with TRBD1 matching over 9 bases. The trim removed 6 bases at V and 6 bases at J, leaving 3 bases unmatched. The CDR3 loop spans 13 amino acids. Germline V lookup: CDR1 SNHLY, CDR2 FYNNEI. The CDR3 DNA is TGTGCCAGCAGGGGACAGGGCACTCAGCCCCAGCATTTT. Translating it yields CASRGQGTQPQHF.

The chain links TRBV18 to TRBJ2-5, with TRBD2 matching over 9 bases. After removal of 6 bases from V and 2 bases from J, the junction contained 7 bases not matched to a gene. Germline lookup yields CDR1 KGHSH and CDR2 LQKENI. The CDR3 loop spans 15 amino acids. Written as DNA, the CDR3 is TGTGCCAGCTCCGCGGGACTAGCCTTACAAGAGACCCAGTACTTC. It yields the protein CASSAGLALQETQYF. Full variable domain (rest looked up from reference TRBV18 and TRBJ2-5): NAGVMQNPRHLVRRRGQEARLRCSPMKGHSHVYWYRQLPEEGLKFMVYLQKENIIDESGMPKERFSAEFPKEGPSILRIQQVVRGDSAAYFCASSAGLALQETQYFGPGTRLLVL.

V usage is TRBV10-2 and J usage is TRBJ2-1; D is ambiguous. Germline CDR1 is WSHSY and CDR2 is SAAADI. V was pared by 2 bases and J by 4 bases, with 9 bases between. The CDR3 extends over 14 amino acids. The CDR3 is CASSEVLPYNEQFF. DNA for the CDR3: TGCGCCAGCAGTGAGGTTCTACCTTACAATGAGCAGTTCTTC.

The CDR3 nucleotides read TGTGCCAGCAGACTAACCGGGACAGCCTATGGCTACACCTTC. Translating gives CASRLTGTAYGYTF. The chain carries TRBV6-5 and TRBJ1-2; 7 bases agree with TRBD1. The CDR3 is 14 amino acids. V shed 6 bases and J 4 bases; nucleotides not matched to a gene: 8. Germline assignment: CDR1 MNHEY and CDR2 SVGAGI.

The chain recombines TRBV4-3 with TRBJ1-1; D may be TRBD1 (5 bases). CDR1 LGHNA and CDR2 YSLEER come from the germline V gene. The ends were cut back, 0 bases at V and 4 bases at J, with 12 bases in the middle. This CDR3 spans 15 amino acids. In DNA, the CDR3 is TGCGCCAGCAGCCAAGATATAGGGGAGGGCACTGAAGCTTTCTTT. Its protein is CASSQDIGEGTEAFF.

This clone was detected once. This rearrangement joins TRBV27 to TRBJ2-1, with TRBD2 identical over 11 bases. This CDR3 has 14 residues. Unmatched junction bases numbered 8, after V lost 3 bases and J lost 13 bases. Germline loops: CDR1 MNHEY, CDR2 SMNVEV (reference sequence). The chain's CDR3 is CASSLELAGVRQFF. The CDR3 DNA sequence: TGTGCCAGCAGTTTGGAACTAGCGGGAGTGCGCCAGTTCTTC.

This rearrangement joins TRBV18 to TRBJ2-7; 8 positions match TRBD2. The CDR3 is made up of 15 amino acids. The trim removed 3 bases at V and 0 bases at J, leaving 4 bases unmatched. Germline V gene sequence: CDR1 KGHSH, CDR2 LQKENI. The DNA of the CDR3 is TGTGCCAGCTCACCCGGGAGGGTTTCCTCCTACGAGCAGTACTTC. The encoded protein is CASSPGRVSSYEQYF.